This T cell receptor beta chain was retrieved from a study of radiotherapy plus CTLA-4 blockade in lung cancer. Across the study: Objective responses were observed in approximately 20% of patients, and disease control was achieved by approximately 32%. Broader study findings: Once radiotherapy plus ipilimumab had been given, TCR clones derived from tumor expanded in blood.

Remarks on this clone: The antigen is unknown.

Profiling relied on immunoSEQ multiplex PCR, and the TCRdb table lists in-frame clones only, not all of them. Of tens of thousands of clones detected, more than 75% appear once; the ten largest clones hold 7.5%. The sequencing here drew on peripheral blood, taken from a patient treated with radiotherapy plus ipilimumab. This sequence originates from a human donor with non-small cell lung cancer who had stable disease on radiotherapy plus ipilimumab.

The CDR3 loop reads CASSQDHSGYEQYF. CDR3 nucleotides: TGCGCCAGCAGCCAAGATCATAGCGGTTACGAGCAGTACTTC. The genes are TRBV4-3 and TRBJ2-7; possible D gene TRBD2, 6 bases. Trimming left V 0 bases short and J 4 bases short, with 10 bases between. The CDR3 length is 14 residues. CDR1 is LGHNA, CDR2 YSLEER, per germline.